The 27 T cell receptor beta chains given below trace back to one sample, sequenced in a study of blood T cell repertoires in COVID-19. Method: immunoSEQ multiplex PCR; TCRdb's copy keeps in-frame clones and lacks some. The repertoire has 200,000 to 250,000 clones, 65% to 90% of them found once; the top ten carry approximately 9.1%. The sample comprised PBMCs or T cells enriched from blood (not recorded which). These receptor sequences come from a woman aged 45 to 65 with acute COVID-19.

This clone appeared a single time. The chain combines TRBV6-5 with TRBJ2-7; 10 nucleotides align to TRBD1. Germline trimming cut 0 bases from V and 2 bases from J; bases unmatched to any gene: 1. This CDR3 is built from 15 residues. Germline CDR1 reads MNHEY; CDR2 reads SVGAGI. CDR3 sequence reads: CASSYSGQGAYEQYF. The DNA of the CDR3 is TGTGCCAGCAGTTACTCAGGACAGGGGGCCTACGAGCAGTACTTC.

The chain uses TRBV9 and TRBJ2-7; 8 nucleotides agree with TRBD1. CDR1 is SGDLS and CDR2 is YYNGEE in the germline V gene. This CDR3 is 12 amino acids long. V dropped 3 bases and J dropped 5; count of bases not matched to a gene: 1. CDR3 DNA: TGTGCCAGCAGCGGACAGGGGAACGAGCAGTACTTC. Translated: CASSGQGNEQYF.

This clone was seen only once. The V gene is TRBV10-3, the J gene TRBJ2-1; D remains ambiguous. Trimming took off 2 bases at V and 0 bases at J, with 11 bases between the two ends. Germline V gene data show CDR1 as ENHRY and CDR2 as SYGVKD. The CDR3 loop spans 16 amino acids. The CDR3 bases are TGTGCCATCAGTGAGCCCCGCCCCAGCTCCTACAATGAGCAGTTCTTC. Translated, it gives CAISEPRPSSYNEQFF.

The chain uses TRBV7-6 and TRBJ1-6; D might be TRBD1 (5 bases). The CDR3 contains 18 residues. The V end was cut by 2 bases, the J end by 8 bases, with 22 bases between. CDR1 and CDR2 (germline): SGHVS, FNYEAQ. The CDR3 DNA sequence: TGTGCCAGCAGCTTAAGTAGGCCAGGGTATAGATCGGATTCACCCCTCCACTTT. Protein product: CASSLSRPGYRSDSPLHF.

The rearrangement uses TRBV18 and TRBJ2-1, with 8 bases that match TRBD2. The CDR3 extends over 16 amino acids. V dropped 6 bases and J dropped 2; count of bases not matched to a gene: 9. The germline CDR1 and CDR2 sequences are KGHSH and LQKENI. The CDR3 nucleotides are TGTGCCAGCTCCCCCCAAGGGGGACTAGCCTACAATGAGCAGTTCTTC. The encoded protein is CASSPQGGLAYNEQFF.

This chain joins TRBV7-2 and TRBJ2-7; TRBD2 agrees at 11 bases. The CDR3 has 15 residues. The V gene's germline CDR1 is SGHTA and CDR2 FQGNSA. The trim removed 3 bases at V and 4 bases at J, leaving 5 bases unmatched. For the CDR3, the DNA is TGTGCCAGCAGCTTGCTAGCGGGGGGACAATACGAGCAGTACTTC. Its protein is CASSLLAGGQYEQYF.

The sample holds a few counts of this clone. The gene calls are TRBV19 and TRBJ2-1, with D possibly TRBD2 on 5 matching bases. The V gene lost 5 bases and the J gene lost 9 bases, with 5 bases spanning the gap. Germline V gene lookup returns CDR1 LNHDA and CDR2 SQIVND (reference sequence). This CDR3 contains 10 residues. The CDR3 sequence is CASSGSEQFF. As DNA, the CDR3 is TGTGCCAGTAGTGGGAGTGAGCAGTTCTTC.

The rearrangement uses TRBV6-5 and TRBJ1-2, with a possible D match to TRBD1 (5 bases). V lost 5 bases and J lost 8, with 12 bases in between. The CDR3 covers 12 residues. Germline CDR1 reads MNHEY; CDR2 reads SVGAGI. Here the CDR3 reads CASSNRKGGYTF. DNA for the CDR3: TGTGCCAGCAGTAACAGGAAAGGGGGCTACACCTTC.

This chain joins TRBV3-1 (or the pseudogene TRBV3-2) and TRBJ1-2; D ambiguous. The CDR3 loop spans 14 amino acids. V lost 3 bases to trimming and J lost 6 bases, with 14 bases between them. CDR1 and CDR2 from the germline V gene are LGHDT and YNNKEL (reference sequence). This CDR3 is CASSQEEYSDGYTF. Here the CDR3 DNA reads TGTGCCAGCAGCCAGGAGGAGTATTCGGATGGCTACACCTTC.

The CDR3 nucleotides are TGTGCCAGCAGCACGAGGGGGGAGCGGGGTAATTCACCCCTCCACTTT. Amino acid sequence: CASSTRGERGNSPLHF. The chain combines TRBV7-6 with TRBJ1-6, with TRBD1 as a possible D gene (6 bases). This CDR3 is built from 16 residues. With 5 bases removed from V and 6 bases from J, the gap between germline ends came to 17 bases. Germline V gives CDR1 SGHVS, CDR2 FNYEAQ.

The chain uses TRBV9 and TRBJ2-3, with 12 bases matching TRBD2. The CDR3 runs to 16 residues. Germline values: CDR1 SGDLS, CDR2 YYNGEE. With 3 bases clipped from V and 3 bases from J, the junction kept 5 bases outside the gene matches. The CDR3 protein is CASSGLLAGGTDTQYF. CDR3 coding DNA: TGTGCCAGCAGCGGATTACTAGCGGGGGGAACAGATACGCAGTATTTT.

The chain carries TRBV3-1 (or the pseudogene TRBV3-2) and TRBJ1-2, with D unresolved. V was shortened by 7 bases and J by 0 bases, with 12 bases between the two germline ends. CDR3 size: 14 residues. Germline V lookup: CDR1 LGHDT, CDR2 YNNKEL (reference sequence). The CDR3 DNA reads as TGTGCCAGCACCCGGGGAGGATCTAACTATGGCTACACCTTC. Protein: CASTRGGSNYGYTF.

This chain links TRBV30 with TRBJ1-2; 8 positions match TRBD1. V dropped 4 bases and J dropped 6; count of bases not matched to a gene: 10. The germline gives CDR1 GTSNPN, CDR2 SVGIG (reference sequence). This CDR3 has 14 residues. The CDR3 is CAWNGQGARDGYTF. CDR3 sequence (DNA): TGTGCCTGGAATGGGCAGGGGGCAAGAGATGGCTACACCTTC.

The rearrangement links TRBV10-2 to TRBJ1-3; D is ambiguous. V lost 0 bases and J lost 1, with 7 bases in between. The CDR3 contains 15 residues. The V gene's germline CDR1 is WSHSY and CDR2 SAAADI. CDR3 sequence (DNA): TGCGCCAGCAGTGAGTCCGGCGGATCTGGAAACACCATATATTTT. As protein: CASSESGGSGNTIYF.

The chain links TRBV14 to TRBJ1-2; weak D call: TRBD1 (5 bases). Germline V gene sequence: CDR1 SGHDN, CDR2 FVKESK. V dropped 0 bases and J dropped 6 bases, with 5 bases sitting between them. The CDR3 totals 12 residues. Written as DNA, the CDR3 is TGTGCCAGCAGCCAAGACAGGGATGGCTACACCTTC. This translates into CASSQDRDGYTF.

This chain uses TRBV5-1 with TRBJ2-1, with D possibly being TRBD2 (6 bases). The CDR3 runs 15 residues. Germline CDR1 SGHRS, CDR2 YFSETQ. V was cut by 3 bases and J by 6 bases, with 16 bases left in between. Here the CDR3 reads CASSWGRTMSNEQFF. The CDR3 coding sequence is TGCGCCAGCAGCTGGGGGAGGACGATGAGCAATGAGCAGTTCTTC.

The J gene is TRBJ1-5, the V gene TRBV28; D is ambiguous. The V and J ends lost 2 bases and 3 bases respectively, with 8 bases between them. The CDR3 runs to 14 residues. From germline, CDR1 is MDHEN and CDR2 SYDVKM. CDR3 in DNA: TGTGCCAGCAGTTTACGGGAGTACAATCAGCCCCAGCATTTT. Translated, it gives CASSLREYNQPQHF. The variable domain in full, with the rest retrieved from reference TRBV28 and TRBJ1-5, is DVKVTQSSRYLVKRTGEKVFLECVQDMDHENMFWYRQDPGLGLRLIYFSYDVKMKEKGDIPEGYSVSREKKERFSLILESASTNQTSMYLCASSLREYNQPQHFGDGTRLSIL.

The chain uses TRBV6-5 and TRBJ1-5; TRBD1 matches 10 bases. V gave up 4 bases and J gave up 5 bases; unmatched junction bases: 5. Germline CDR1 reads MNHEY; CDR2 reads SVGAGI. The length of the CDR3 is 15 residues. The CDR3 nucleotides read TGTGCCAGCAGTTCTTCCGGGACAGGGGATCAGCCCCAGCATTTT. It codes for CASSSSGTGDQPQHF.

The CDR3 loop reads CASSPTGTGVDEQYF. CDR3 DNA sequence: TGTGCCAGCAGCCCCACCGGGACAGGGGTCGACGAGCAGTACTTC. The genes are TRBV7-2 and TRBJ2-7; 10 bases agree with TRBD1. The CDR3 covers 15 residues. Germline values: CDR1 SGHTA, CDR2 FQGNSA. With V trimmed by 5 bases and J by 5 bases, 9 bases remained unmatched.

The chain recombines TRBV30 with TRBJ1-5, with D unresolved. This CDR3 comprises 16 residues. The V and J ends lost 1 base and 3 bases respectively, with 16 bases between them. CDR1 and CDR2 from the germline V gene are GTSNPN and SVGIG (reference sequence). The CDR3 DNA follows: TGTGCCTGGAGTGACGGTGGGCAGATAATCAATCAGCCCCAGCATTTT. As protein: CAWSDGGQIINQPQHF.

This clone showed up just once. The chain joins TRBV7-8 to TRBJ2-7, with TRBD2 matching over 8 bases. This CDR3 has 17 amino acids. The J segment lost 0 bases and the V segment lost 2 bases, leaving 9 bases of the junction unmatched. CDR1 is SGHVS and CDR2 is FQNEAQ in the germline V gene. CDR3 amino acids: CASSLLLSSGGSYEQYF. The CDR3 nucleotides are TGTGCCAGCAGCTTACTTTTATCCAGCGGGGGCTCCTACGAGCAGTACTTC. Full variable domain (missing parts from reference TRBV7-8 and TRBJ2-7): GAGVSQSPRYKVAKRGQDVALRCDPISGHVSLFWYQQALGQGPEFLTYFQNEAQLDKSGLPSDRFFAERPEGSVSTLKIQRTQQEDSAVYLCASSLLLSSGGSYEQYFGPGTRLTVT.

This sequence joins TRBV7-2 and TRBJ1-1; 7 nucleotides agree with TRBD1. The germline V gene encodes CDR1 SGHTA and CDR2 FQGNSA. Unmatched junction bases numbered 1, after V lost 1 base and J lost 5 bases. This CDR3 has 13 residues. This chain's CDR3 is CASSLEGATEAFF. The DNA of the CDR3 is TGTGCCAGCAGCTTAGAGGGGGCGACTGAAGCTTTCTTT.

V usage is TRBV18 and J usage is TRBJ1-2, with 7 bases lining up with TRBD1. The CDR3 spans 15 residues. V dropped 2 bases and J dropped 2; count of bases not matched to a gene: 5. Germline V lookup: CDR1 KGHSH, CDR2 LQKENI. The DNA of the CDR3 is TGTGCCAGCTCACCAATCCCACAGGGGAACTATGGCTACACCTTC. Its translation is CASSPIPQGNYGYTF.

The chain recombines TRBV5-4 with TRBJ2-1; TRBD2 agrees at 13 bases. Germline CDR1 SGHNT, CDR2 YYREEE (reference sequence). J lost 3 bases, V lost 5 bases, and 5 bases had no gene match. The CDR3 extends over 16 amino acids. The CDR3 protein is CASRKTSGGFYNEQFF. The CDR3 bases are TGTGCCAGCAGAAAGACTAGCGGGGGGTTCTACAATGAGCAGTTCTTC. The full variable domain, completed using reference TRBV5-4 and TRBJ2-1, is ETGVTQSPTHLIKTRGQQVTLRCSSQSGHNTVSWYQQALGQGPQFIFQYYREEENGRGNFPPRFSGLQFPNYSSELNVNALELDDSALYLCASRKTSGGFYNEQFFGPGTRLTVL.

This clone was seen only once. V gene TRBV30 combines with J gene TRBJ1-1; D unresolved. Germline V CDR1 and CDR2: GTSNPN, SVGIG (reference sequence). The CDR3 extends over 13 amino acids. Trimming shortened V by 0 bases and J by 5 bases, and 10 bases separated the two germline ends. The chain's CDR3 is CAWSVHSGTEAFF. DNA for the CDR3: TGTGCCTGGAGTGTCCACAGTGGGACTGAAGCTTTCTTT.

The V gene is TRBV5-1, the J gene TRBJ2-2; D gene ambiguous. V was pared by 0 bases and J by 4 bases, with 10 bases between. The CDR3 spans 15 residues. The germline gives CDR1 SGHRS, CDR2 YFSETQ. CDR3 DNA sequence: TGCGCCAGCAGCTTGGGAGGCTTTGGCACCGGGGAGCTGTTTTTT. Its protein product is CASSLGGFGTGELFF.

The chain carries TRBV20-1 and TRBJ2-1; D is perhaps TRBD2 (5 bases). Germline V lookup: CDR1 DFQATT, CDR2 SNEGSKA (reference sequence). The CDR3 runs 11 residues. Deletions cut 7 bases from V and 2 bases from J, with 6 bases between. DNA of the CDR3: TGCAGTGTGACTACCTACAATGAGCAGTTCTTC. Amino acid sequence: CSVTTYNEQFF.